The rows below give T cell receptor beta chains drawn from one sample of a study of blood T cell repertoires in COVID-19. Method: immunoSEQ multiplex PCR; TCRdb's copy keeps in-frame clones and lacks some. In the table there are about 130,000 clones, around nine tenths of which are singletons. The specimen sequenced was peripheral blood. The receptors come from a woman in her 70s with COVID-19, enrolled during active disease. Each CDR3 is given with its conserved first and last residue. The D gene is left open where the match is weak. Clone size, where shown, is once, few, many, or a class for clones that have expanded.

V gene: TRBV3-1/TRBV3-2
clone size: .
D gene: TRBD2
J gene: TRBJ2-3
CDR3 DNA: TGTGCCAGCAAACTAGCGACTTACACAGATACGCAGTATTTT
CDR3 protein: CASKLATYTDTQYF

V gene: TRBV19
clone size: .
D gene: .
J gene: TRBJ1-1
CDR3 DNA: TGTGCCAGTAGTCCCCGGGGGGGGACGGCAAACACTGAAGCTTTCTTT
CDR3 protein: CASSPRGGTANTEAFF

V gene: TRBV19
clone size: .
D gene: .
J gene: TRBJ1-2
CDR3 DNA: TGTGCCAGTAGTAGGCCCGGGGGTAGTTATGGCTACACCTTC
CDR3 protein: CASSRPGGSYGYTF

V gene: TRBV5-6
clone size: .
D gene: TRBD1
J gene: TRBJ2-1
CDR3 DNA: TGTGCCAGCAGCTTACTAACAGGGGTTGTGCCCTACAATGAGCAGTTCTTC
CDR3 protein: CASSLLTGVVPYNEQFF

V gene: TRBV19
clone size: few
D gene: TRBD1
J gene: TRBJ1-4
CDR3 DNA: TGTGCCAGTAGTACGGGGACAGGGGATGAAAAACTGTTTTTT
CDR3 protein: CASSTGTGDEKLFF

V gene: TRBV28
clone size: .
D gene: .
J gene: TRBJ1-3
CDR3 DNA: TGTGCCAGCAGACAAGGGAGGGCCAACTCTGGAAACACCATATATTTT
CDR3 protein: CASRQGRANSGNTIYF

V gene: TRBV5-6
clone size: .
D gene: .
J gene: TRBJ2-1
CDR3 DNA: TGTGCCAGCAGCTTGGGTCCCGGGGGAGAGCAGTTCTTC
CDR3 protein: CASSLGPGGEQFF

V gene: TRBV19
clone size: .
D gene: TRBD1
J gene: TRBJ2-7
CDR3 DNA: TGTGCCAGTAGTCATCGACAGGGGGCGCGGAACGAGCAGTACTTC
CDR3 protein: CASSHRQGARNEQYF

V gene: TRBV11-3
clone size: .
D gene: .
J gene: TRBJ2-7
CDR3 DNA: TGTGCCAGCAGCTCCCCCGAGGCCCCCTACGAGCAGTACTTC
CDR3 protein: CASSSPEAPYEQYF

V gene: TRBV30
clone size: .
D gene: TRBD1
J gene: TRBJ1-1
CDR3 DNA: TGTGCCTGGAGTCCGGGGACAGTTACCCTCATGAACACTGAAGCTTTCTTT
CDR3 protein: CAWSPGTVTLMNTEAFF

V gene: TRBV7-8
clone size: few
D gene: TRBD1
J gene: TRBJ1-5
CDR3 DNA: TGTGCCAGCAGCCTCAACAGGGGGCGCTTTCAGCCCCAGCATTTT
CDR3 protein: CASSLNRGRFQPQHF

V gene: TRBV18
clone size: .
D gene: .
J gene: TRBJ1-2
CDR3 DNA: TGTGCCAGCTCACTCAACAATAACTATGGCTACACCTTC
CDR3 protein: CASSLNNNYGYTF

V gene: TRBV19
clone size: .
D gene: TRBD1
J gene: TRBJ2-1
CDR3 DNA: TGTGCCGTCCAAGGGGGCAATCAGCAGTTCTTC
CDR3 protein: CAVQGGNQQFF

V gene: TRBV15
clone size: .
D gene: TRBD2
J gene: TRBJ2-2
CDR3 DNA: TGTGCCACCAGCAGGCCTCCAACCCGGGGGGGGACCGGGGAGCTGTTTTTT
CDR3 protein: CATSRPPTRGGTGELFF

V gene: TRBV28
clone size: .
D gene: TRBD1
J gene: TRBJ2-5
CDR3 DNA: TGTGCCAGCAGTTTAACAGGGGGCAGGAGAGAGACCCAGTACTTC
CDR3 protein: CASSLTGGRRETQYF

V gene: TRBV7-9
clone size: .
D gene: .
J gene: TRBJ1-2
CDR3 DNA: TGTGCCAGCAGCTTATTGGCGGGTGTCAGGAGGGTCTATGGCTACACCTTC
CDR3 protein: CASSLLAGVRRVYGYTF

V gene: TRBV5-8
clone size: .
D gene: .
J gene: TRBJ1-5
CDR3 DNA: TGTGCCAGCAGCTTCCTAGACTTAGGTAGCAATCAGCCCCAGCATTTT
CDR3 protein: CASSFLDLGSNQPQHF

V gene: TRBV5-1
clone size: .
D gene: .
J gene: TRBJ2-3
CDR3 DNA: TGCGCCAGCAGCTTCACGGGGGCAGATACGCAGTATTTT
CDR3 protein: CASSFTGADTQYF

V gene: TRBV28
clone size: .
D gene: TRBD1
J gene: TRBJ2-5
CDR3 DNA: TGTGCCAGCAGTTTGGCAGGGGGCCTCCAAGAGACCCAGTACTTC
CDR3 protein: CASSLAGGLQETQYF

V gene: TRBV12-3/TRBV12-4
clone size: .
D gene: .
J gene: TRBJ2-7
CDR3 DNA: TGTGCCAGCAGTTTATTACGGGGGTACGAGCAGTACTTC
CDR3 protein: CASSLLRGYEQYF

V gene: TRBV19
clone size: .
D gene: TRBD1
J gene: TRBJ2-1
CDR3 DNA: TGTGCCAGTAGTAAGAACAGGGGCGATGAGCAGTTCTTC
CDR3 protein: CASSKNRGDEQFF

V gene: TRBV11-2
clone size: .
D gene: .
J gene: TRBJ1-2
CDR3 DNA: TGTGCCAGCAGCTCCCTAGGGGAGACTAGAGCCTATGGCTACACCTTC
CDR3 protein: CASSSLGETRAYGYTF

V gene: TRBV28
clone size: .
D gene: .
J gene: TRBJ1-4
CDR3 DNA: TGTGCCAGCAGTTCTGGGGAGCGAGGGGAAAAACTGTTTTTT
CDR3 protein: CASSSGERGEKLFF

V gene: TRBV30
clone size: .
D gene: .
J gene: TRBJ2-7
CDR3 DNA: TGTGCCTGGAGTGTAGCAGGGGACTACGAGCAGTACTTC
CDR3 protein: CAWSVAGDYEQYF